The present TCR beta chain was sequenced within a study of early T cells in non-severe SARS-CoV-2 infection. Notes on the study in general: Lookups in VDJdb leaned toward anti-spike CD8 responses and missed private and CD4 specificities.

Germline V gene sequence: CDR1 PRHDT, CDR2 FYEKMQ (reference sequence). The trim removed 1 base at V and 1 base at J, leaving 8 bases unmatched. The CDR3 is 18 residues long. At least ten counts were recorded for this clonotype. The antigen remains unidentified. Attached unique molecular identifiers marked individual cDNA molecules. A single record per CDR3 protein comes from TCRdb applying MiXCR to the 5' RACE reads. The sample holds approximately 64,000 distinct CDR3 sequences, around 18% seen once. The sequences come from whole blood, collected at baseline. This sequence originates from an adult who was a healthcare worker with PCR-confirmed SARS-CoV-2 infection or an uninfected control (not recorded which). This sequence joins TRBV13 and TRBJ1-3, with 9 bases identical to TRBD1. CDR3 loop: CASSLVQGQGLSGNTIYF. The DNA for the CDR3 is TGTGCCAGCAGCTTAGTTCAAGGACAGGGGCTATCTGGAAACACCATATATTTT.